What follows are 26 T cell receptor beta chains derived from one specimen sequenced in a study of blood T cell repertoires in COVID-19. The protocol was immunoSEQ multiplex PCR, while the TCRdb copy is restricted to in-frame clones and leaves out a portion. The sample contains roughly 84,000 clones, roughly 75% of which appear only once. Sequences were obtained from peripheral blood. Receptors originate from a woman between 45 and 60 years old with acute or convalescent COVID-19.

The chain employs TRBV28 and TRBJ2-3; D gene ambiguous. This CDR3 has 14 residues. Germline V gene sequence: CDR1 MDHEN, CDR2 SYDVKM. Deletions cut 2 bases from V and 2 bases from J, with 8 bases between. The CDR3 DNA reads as TGTGCCAGCAGTTTACTGGGCTTCACAGATACGCAGTATTTT. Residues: CASSLLGFTDTQYF. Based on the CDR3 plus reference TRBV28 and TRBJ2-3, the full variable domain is DVKVTQSSRYLVKRTGEKVFLECVQDMDHENMFWYRQDPGLGLRLIYFSYDVKMKEKGDIPEGYSVSREKKERFSLILESASTNQTSMYLCASSLLGFTDTQYFGPGTRLTVL.

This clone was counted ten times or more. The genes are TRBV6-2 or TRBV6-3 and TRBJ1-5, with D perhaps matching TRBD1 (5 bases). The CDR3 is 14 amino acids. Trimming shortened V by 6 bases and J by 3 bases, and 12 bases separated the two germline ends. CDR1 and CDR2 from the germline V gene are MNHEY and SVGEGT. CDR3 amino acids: CASSDRQFNQPQHF. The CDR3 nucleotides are TGTGCCAGCAGCGACAGACAGTTCAATCAGCCCCAGCATTTT.

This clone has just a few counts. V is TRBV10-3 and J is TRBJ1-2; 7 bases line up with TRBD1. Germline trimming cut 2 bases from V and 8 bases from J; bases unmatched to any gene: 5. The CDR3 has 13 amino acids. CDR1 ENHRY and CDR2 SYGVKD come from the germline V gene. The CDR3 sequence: CAISEDRVGGYTF. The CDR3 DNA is TGTGCCATCAGTGAGGACAGGGTAGGAGGCTACACCTTC.

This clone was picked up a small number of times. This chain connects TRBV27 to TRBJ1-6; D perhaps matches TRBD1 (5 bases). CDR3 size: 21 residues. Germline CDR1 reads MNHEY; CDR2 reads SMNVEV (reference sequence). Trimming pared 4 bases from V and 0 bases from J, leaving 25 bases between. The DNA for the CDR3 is TGTGCCAGCAGTTCCCCTTCCCTTGGGGGGACTTTTAGCTCCTATAATTCACCCCTCCACTTT. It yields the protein CASSSPSLGGTFSSYNSPLHF.

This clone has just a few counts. In DNA form, the CDR3 reads TGCGCCAGCAGCCAAGGGGGCTCAGGAGGGGTGAACTATGGCTACACCTTC. Translating gives CASSQGGSGGVNYGYTF. The V gene is TRBV4-3, the J gene TRBJ1-2; D perhaps matches TRBD1 (5 bases). Germline loops: CDR1 LGHNA, CDR2 YSLEER. The CDR3 extends over 17 amino acids. V dropped 1 base and J dropped 2 bases, with 17 bases sitting between them.

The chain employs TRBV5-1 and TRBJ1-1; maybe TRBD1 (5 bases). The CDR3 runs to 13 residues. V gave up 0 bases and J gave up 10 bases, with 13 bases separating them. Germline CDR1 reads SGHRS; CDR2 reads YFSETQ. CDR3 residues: CASSLADSGVAFF. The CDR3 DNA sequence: TGCGCCAGCAGCTTGGCGGACTCGGGGGTAGCTTTCTTT.

The CDR3 loop reads CASSSGGKISGNTIYF. The CDR3 DNA is TGTGCCAGCAGCAGCGGGGGCAAGATATCTGGAAACACCATATATTTT. This chain connects TRBV7-2 to TRBJ1-3, with a possible D match to TRBD1 (6 bases). V was trimmed by 5 bases and J by 1 base, leaving 15 bases between them. The CDR3 contains 16 residues. Germline V lookup: CDR1 SGHTA, CDR2 FQGNSA.

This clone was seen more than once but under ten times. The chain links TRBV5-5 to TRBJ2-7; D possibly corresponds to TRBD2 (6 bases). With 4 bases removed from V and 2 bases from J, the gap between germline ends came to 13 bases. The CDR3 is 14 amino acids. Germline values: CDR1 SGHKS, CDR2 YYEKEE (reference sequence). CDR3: CASSRTGVPYEQYF. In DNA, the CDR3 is TGTGCCAGCAGCCGGACGGGGGTCCCCTACGAGCAGTACTTC.

Here the CDR3 reads CASTGQGTQKLFF. The CDR3 DNA reads TGTGCCAGTACGGGACAGGGGACGCAAAAACTGTTTTTT. The chain is built from TRBV19 and TRBJ1-4; 10 positions agree with TRBD1. V was pared by 7 bases and J by 9 bases, with 5 bases of the junction left unmatched. Looked up from germline, CDR1 is LNHDA and CDR2 is SQIVND (reference sequence). The CDR3 runs to 13 residues.

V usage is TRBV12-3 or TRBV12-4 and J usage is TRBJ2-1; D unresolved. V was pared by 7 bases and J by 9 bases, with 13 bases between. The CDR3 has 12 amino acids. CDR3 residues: CASNLGLGEQFF. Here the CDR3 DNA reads TGTGCCAGCAACCTTGGCCTAGGTGAGCAGTTCTTC.

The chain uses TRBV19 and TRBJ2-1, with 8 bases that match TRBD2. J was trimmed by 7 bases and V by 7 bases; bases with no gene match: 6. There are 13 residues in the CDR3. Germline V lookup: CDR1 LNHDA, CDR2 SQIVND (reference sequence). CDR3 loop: CASNLGRGNEQFF. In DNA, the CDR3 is TGTGCCAGTAACCTCGGGAGGGGGAATGAGCAGTTCTTC.

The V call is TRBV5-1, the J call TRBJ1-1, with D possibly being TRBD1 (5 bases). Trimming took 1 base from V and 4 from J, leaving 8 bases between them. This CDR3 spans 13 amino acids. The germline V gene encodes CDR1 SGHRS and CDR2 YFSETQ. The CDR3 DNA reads TGCGCCAGCAGCTTGAATGGGGCCACTGAAGCTTTCTTT. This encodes CASSLNGATEAFF.

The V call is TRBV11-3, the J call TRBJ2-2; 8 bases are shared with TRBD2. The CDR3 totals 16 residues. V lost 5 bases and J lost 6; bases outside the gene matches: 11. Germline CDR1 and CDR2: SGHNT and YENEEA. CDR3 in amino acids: CASSPISGGGAGELFF. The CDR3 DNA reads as TGTGCCAGCAGCCCCATAAGCGGGGGAGGCGCCGGGGAGCTGTTTTTT.

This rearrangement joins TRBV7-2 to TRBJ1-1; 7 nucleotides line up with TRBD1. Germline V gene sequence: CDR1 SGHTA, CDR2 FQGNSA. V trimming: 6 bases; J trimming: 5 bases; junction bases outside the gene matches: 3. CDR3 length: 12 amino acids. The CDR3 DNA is TGTGCCAGCAGGCCAGGGGGAACTGAAGCTTTCTTT. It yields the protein CASRPGGTEAFF.

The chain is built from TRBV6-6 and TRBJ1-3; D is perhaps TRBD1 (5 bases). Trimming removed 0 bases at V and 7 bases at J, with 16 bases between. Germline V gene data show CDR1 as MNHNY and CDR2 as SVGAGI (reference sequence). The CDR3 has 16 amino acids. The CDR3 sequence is CASSYSGGQASNTIYF. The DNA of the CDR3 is TGTGCCAGCAGTTACTCGGGGGGTCAGGCCTCGAACACCATATATTTT.

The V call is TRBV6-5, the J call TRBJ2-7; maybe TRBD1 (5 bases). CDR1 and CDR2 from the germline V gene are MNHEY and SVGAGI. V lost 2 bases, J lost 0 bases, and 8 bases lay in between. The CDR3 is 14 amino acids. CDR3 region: CASSYSRDSYEQYF. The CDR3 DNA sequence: TGTGCCAGCAGTTACAGCAGGGACTCCTACGAGCAGTACTTC.

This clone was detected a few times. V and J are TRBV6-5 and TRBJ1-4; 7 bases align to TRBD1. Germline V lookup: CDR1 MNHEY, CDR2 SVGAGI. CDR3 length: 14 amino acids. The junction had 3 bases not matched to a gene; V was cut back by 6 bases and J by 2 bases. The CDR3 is CASRSTGTNEKLFF. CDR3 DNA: TGTGCCAGCAGGTCGACAGGGACTAATGAAAAACTGTTTTTT.

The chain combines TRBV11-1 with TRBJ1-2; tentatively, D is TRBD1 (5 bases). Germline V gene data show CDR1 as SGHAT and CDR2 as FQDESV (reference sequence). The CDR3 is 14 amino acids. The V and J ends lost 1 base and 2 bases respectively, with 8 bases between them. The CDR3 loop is CASSLDDRNYGYTF. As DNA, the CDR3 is TGTGCCAGCAGCTTAGACGACAGAAACTATGGCTACACCTTC.

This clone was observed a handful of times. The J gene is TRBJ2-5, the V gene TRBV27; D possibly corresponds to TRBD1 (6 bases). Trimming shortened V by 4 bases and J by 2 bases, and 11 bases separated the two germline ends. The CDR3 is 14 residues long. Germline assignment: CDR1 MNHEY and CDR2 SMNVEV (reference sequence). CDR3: CASSSDSTQETQYF. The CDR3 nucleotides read TGTGCCAGCAGTTCGGACAGTACTCAAGAGACCCAGTACTTC.

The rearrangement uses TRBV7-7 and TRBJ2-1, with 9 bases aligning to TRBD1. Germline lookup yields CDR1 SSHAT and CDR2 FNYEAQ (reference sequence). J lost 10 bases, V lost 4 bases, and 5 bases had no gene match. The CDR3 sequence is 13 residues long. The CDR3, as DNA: TGTGCCAGCAGCTCGGACAGGGGTGGGGAGCAGTTCTTC. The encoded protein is CASSSDRGGEQFF.

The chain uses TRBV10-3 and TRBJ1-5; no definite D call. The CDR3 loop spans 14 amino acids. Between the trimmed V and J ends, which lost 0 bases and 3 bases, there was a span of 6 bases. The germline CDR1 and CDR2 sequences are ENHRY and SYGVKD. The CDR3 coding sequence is TGTGCCATCAGTGAGTCGAGGGACAATCAGCCCCAGCATTTT. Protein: CAISESRDNQPQHF.

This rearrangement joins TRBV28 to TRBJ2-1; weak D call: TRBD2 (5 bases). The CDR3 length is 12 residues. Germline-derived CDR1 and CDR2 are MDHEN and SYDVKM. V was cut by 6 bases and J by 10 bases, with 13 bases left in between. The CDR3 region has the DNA TGTGCCAGCAGCCCTGGGAGTATAGAGCAGTTCTTC. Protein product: CASSPGSIEQFF.

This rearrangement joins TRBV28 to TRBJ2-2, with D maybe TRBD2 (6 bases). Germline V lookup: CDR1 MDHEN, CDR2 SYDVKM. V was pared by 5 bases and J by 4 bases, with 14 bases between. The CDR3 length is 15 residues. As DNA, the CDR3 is TGTGCCAGCAGTCGTCCCCTCGGGGGCACCGGGGAGCTGTTTTTT. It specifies CASSRPLGGTGELFF.

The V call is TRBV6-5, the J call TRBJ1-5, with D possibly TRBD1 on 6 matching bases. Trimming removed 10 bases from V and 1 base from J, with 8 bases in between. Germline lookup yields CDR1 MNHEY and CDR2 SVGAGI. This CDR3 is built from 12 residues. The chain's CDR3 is CAIDRSNQPQHF. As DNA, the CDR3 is TGTGCCATCGACAGGAGCAATCAGCCCCAGCATTTT.

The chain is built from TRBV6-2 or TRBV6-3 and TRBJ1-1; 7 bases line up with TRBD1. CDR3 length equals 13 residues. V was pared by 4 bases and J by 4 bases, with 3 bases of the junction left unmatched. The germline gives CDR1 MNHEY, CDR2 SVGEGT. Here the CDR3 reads CASSSGGLTEAFF. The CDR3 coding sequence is TGTGCCAGCAGTTCAGGGGGTCTCACTGAAGCTTTCTTT.

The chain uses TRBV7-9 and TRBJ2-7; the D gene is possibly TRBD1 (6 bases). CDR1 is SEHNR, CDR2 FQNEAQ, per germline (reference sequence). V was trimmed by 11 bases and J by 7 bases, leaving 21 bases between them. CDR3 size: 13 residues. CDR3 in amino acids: CALMGAIGGEQYF. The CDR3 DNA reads TGTGCCCTAATGGGGGCTATTGGCGGGGAGCAGTACTTC.